The 31 T cell receptor beta chains reported below all come from one sample, sequenced in a study of T cell changes during pregnancy in multiple sclerosis. Sequencing was performed with immunoSEQ multiplex PCR; in TCRdb, only in-frame clones are kept and a portion is missing. The table lists under 95,000 clones, roughly 93% of them singletons, with less than 0.75% in the top ten. The material was peripheral blood, obtained in the second trimester of pregnancy. The source of these receptors is a female donor in good health, enrolled as a control in a pregnancy study.

The chain employs TRBV4-2 and TRBJ2-7, with TRBD2 matching over 9 bases. This CDR3 contains 17 residues. Unmatched junction bases numbered 10, after V lost 0 bases and J lost 4 bases. Germline CDR1 reads LGHNA; CDR2 reads YNFKEQ. CDR3 amino acids: CASSQDQGSGGYYEQYF. For the CDR3, the DNA is TGTGCCAGCAGCCAAGATCAGGGTAGCGGGGGCTATTACGAGCAGTACTTC.

The chain links TRBV20-1 to TRBJ2-7; 7 bases line up with TRBD2. CDR1 DFQATT and CDR2 SNEGSKA come from the germline V gene (reference sequence). This CDR3 is 11 amino acids long. V lost 5 bases, J lost 4 bases, and 2 bases stayed unmatched. DNA for the CDR3: TGCAGTGCTCTGGGGGGGTACGAGCAGTACTTC. It yields the protein CSALGGYEQYF.

The rearrangement joins TRBV19 to TRBJ2-1; TRBD2 might be the D (5 bases). The CDR3 spans 13 residues. Germline V gene sequence: CDR1 LNHDA, CDR2 SQIVND (reference sequence). V lost 4 bases to trimming and J lost 8 bases, with 12 bases between them. The CDR3 loop is CASSRTEVDEQFF. CDR3 sequence (DNA): TGTGCCAGTAGTAGAACGGAGGTGGATGAGCAGTTCTTC.

In this sample, this clone turned up once. The chain links TRBV6-5 to TRBJ2-5, with a possible D match to TRBD1 (5 bases). The CDR3 loop spans 15 amino acids. Trimming stripped 6 bases from V and 2 bases from J, with 16 bases between. Looked up from germline, CDR1 is MNHEY and CDR2 is SVGAGI. CDR3 sequence (DNA): TGTGCCAGCAGAATGGAAAGGGGCTGGCAAGAGACCCAGTACTTC. Its translation: CASRMERGWQETQYF.

The chain recombines TRBV5-1 with TRBJ2-7; 8 bases are shared with TRBD1. CDR1 and CDR2 (germline): SGHRS, YFSETQ. The CDR3 covers 16 residues. Trimming at V came to 4 bases and at J to 3 bases, leaving 12 bases not matched to a gene. In DNA, the CDR3 is TGCGCCAGCAGCACGGGGACAGGTGGGGGGATCTACGAGCAGTACTTC. Its protein product is CASSTGTGGGIYEQYF.

The rearrangement uses TRBV15 and TRBJ1-6; no definite D call. Germline V gives CDR1 LNHNV, CDR2 YYDKDF (reference sequence). Trimming cost V 3 bases and J 6 bases, with 12 bases left between them. This CDR3 comprises 15 residues. CDR3 nucleotide sequence: TGTGCCACCAGCAGGCGGGCCATACCTAATTCACCCCTCCACTTT. It translates to CATSRRAIPNSPLHF.

The chain couples TRBV30 to TRBJ1-5; D possibly corresponds to TRBD1 (5 bases). The CDR3 has 14 amino acids. Germline CDR1 reads GTSNPN; CDR2 reads SVGIG (reference sequence). The V end was cut by 0 bases, the J end by 1 base, with 7 bases between. This CDR3 is CAWSVGGSNQPQHF. Written as DNA, the CDR3 is TGTGCCTGGAGTGTTGGGGGGAGCAATCAGCCCCAGCATTTT.

This clone was counted a few times. The rearrangement uses TRBV4-1 and TRBJ2-2; TRBD2 matches at 16 bases. Germline-derived CDR1 and CDR2 are MGHRA and YSYEKL. The CDR3 totals 19 residues. With V trimmed by 3 bases and J by 0 bases, 4 bases remained unmatched. The DNA for the CDR3 is TGCGCCAGCAGCCAGCCGGGACTAGCGGGGGGGCCGAACACCGGGGAGCTGTTTTTT. Translating it yields CASSQPGLAGGPNTGELFF.

The chain carries TRBV7-9 and TRBJ2-7, with TRBD2 as a possible D gene (5 bases). The V gene lost 5 bases and the J gene lost 5 bases, with 10 bases spanning the gap. From germline, CDR1 is SEHNR and CDR2 FQNEAQ (reference sequence). The CDR3 totals 12 residues. The CDR3 DNA follows: TGTGCCAGCAGCCACGAGGGCCACGAGCAGTACTTC. The encoded protein is CASSHEGHEQYF.

This clone was detected once. The chain is built from TRBV4-1 and TRBJ2-4; the match to TRBD1 covers 9 bases. This CDR3 region has 14 residues. The trim removed 2 bases at V and 8 bases at J, leaving 4 bases unmatched. The germline gives CDR1 MGHRA, CDR2 YSYEKL. The CDR3 spells CASSQTGGVYIQYF. CDR3 bases: TGCGCCAGCAGCCAAACAGGGGGCGTGTACATTCAGTACTTC.

The genes are TRBV5-1 and TRBJ2-5; D not certain. V was trimmed by 0 bases and J by 5 bases, leaving 8 bases between them. The germline V gene encodes CDR1 SGHRS and CDR2 YFSETQ. The CDR3 sequence is 13 residues long. The CDR3 region is CASSLAPRETQYF. Here the CDR3 DNA reads TGCGCCAGCAGCTTGGCCCCCAGGGAGACCCAGTACTTC.

The chain joins TRBV5-1 to TRBJ1-2; tentatively, D is TRBD1 (6 bases). V was trimmed by 5 bases and J by 6 bases, leaving 14 bases between them. Looked up from germline, CDR1 is SGHRS and CDR2 is YFSETQ. This CDR3 has 13 amino acids. The CDR3 reads CASSGNRADGYTF. CDR3 bases: TGCGCCAGCAGTGGTAACAGGGCGGATGGCTACACCTTC.

This clone was recorded only once. This sequence joins TRBV5-1 and TRBJ2-3, with TRBD2 matching over 15 bases. This CDR3 region has 17 residues. The junction had 6 bases not matched to a gene; V was cut back by 4 bases and J by 3 bases. Per the germline V gene, CDR1 is SGHRS and CDR2 is YFSETQ. This chain's CDR3 is CASSPWTSGGVTDTQYF. For the CDR3, the DNA is TGCGCCAGCAGCCCCTGGACTAGCGGGGGGGTGACAGATACGCAGTATTTT.

J is TRBJ2-5 and V is TRBV27; D might be TRBD2 (6 bases). Germline CDR1 reads MNHEY; CDR2 reads SMNVEV (reference sequence). This CDR3 spans 15 amino acids. V lost 3 bases and J lost 2, with 13 bases in between. In DNA form, the CDR3 reads TGTGCCAGCAGTTTCGGGGGAGTACCACAAGAGACCCAGTACTTC. Translated, it gives CASSFGGVPQETQYF.

The V call is TRBV11-2, the J call TRBJ1-1; 11 positions agree with TRBD1. Germline assignment: CDR1 SGHAT and CDR2 FQNNGV. The trim removed 6 bases at V and 6 bases at J, leaving 9 bases unmatched. The CDR3 loop spans 15 amino acids. The chain's CDR3 is CASSPRDRGDPEAFF. CDR3 coding DNA: TGTGCCAGCAGTCCTAGGGACAGGGGGGACCCTGAAGCTTTCTTT.

The CDR3 here is CASSLGQGLNIQYF. The CDR3 DNA follows: TGCGCCAGCAGCTTGGGACAGGGGCTGAACATTCAGTACTTC. The rearrangement links TRBV5-1 to TRBJ2-4; 8 bases match TRBD1. CDR1 is SGHRS, CDR2 YFSETQ, per germline. This CDR3 has 14 amino acids. The J segment lost 7 bases and the V segment lost 0 bases, leaving 3 bases of the junction unmatched.

The rearrangement joins TRBV11-3 to TRBJ2-7; D is ambiguous. The CDR3 length is 11 residues. Trimming stripped 4 bases from V and 7 bases from J, with 8 bases between. Germline V lookup: CDR1 SGHNT, CDR2 YENEEA. Written as DNA, the CDR3 is TGTGCCAGCAGCTCTCTCGGGGAGCAGTACTTC. This sequence encodes CASSSLGEQYF.

CDR3 loop: CASSPQWNTEAFF. For the CDR3, the DNA is TGCGCCAGCAGCCCCCAATGGAACACTGAAGCTTTCTTT. The rearrangement links TRBV4-3 to TRBJ1-1, with D hard to call. Trimming took off 4 bases at V and 1 base at J, with 7 bases between the two ends. The CDR3 runs to 13 residues. The V gene's germline CDR1 is LGHNA and CDR2 YSLEER.

The chain uses TRBV10-3 and TRBJ2-1; 8 bases are shared with TRBD1. Germline V lookup: CDR1 ENHRY, CDR2 SYGVKD. The CDR3 is 16 amino acids. Losses at the gene ends were 3 bases for V and 5 bases for J; bases not matched to a gene: 9. This CDR3 reads CAISEVGDRSNNEQFF. As DNA, the CDR3 is TGTGCCATCAGTGAAGTAGGGGACAGGTCTAACAATGAGCAGTTCTTC.

This chain uses TRBV5-1 with TRBJ2-3; 8 bases are a match to TRBD1. The CDR3 contains 11 residues. The germline CDR1 and CDR2 sequences are SGHRS and YFSETQ. The junction had 3 bases not matched to a gene; V was cut back by 4 bases and J by 11 bases. CDR3 residues: CASSPDREQYF. Written as DNA, the CDR3 is TGCGCCAGCAGCCCGGACAGGGAGCAGTATTTT.

The rearrangement uses TRBV7-6 and TRBJ1-4, with D hard to call. This CDR3 has 16 amino acids. With 1 base removed from V and 0 bases from J, the gap between germline ends came to 9 bases. The germline CDR1 and CDR2 sequences are SGHVS and FNYEAQ. The CDR3 sequence is CASSLDLRATNEKLFF. The CDR3 nucleotides read TGTGCCAGCAGCTTAGACCTTCGAGCAACTAATGAAAAACTGTTTTTT.

This clone occurred once. This chain uses TRBV5-1 with TRBJ2-7; D gene ambiguous. CDR1 and CDR2 (germline): SGHRS, YFSETQ. V was shortened by 4 bases and J by 0 bases, with 14 bases between the two germline ends. The CDR3 is made up of 15 amino acids. The CDR3 coding sequence is TGCGCCAGCAGCCTCGCACAGCCCTTCTCCTACGAGCAGTACTTC. It yields the protein CASSLAQPFSYEQYF.

The rearrangement uses TRBV18 and TRBJ2-3; a possible D gene is TRBD2 (5 bases). V dropped 1 base and J dropped 2 bases, with 10 bases sitting between them. Germline V lookup: CDR1 KGHSH, CDR2 LQKENI. The CDR3 runs to 15 residues. The CDR3 spells CASSPRGPLTDTQYF. For the CDR3, the DNA is TGTGCCAGCTCACCACGCGGGCCCCTCACAGATACGCAGTATTTT.

This clone was detected only once. This chain uses TRBV6-1 with TRBJ1-1; perhaps TRBD1 as D (5 bases). The CDR3 runs 13 residues. In germline, CDR1 is MNHNS, CDR2 SASEGT. V gave up 2 bases and J gave up 3 bases, with 7 bases separating them. The CDR3 DNA is TGTGCCAGCAGTGAAATGACAGACACTGAAGCTTTCTTT. It encodes CASSEMTDTEAFF.

Here the CDR3 DNA reads TGTGCCAGCAGCTTTTTCCTACATGGGAGGAACACTGAAGCTTTCTTT. Its protein is CASSFFLHGRNTEAFF. The chain employs TRBV5-6 and TRBJ1-1, with D unclear. V was trimmed by 2 bases and J by 1 base, leaving 15 bases between them. Germline lookup yields CDR1 SGHDT and CDR2 YYEEEE. The CDR3 is 16 residues long. The variable domain in full, completed from reference TRBV5-6 and TRBJ1-1, reads DAGVTQSPTHLIKTRGQQVTLRCSPKSGHDTVSWYQQALGQGPQFIFQYYEEEERQRGNFPDRFSGHQFPNYSSELNVNALLLGDSALYLCASSFFLHGRNTEAFFGQGTRLTVV.

The V and J genes are TRBV7-2 and TRBJ1-1; the D is unclear. The germline gives CDR1 SGHTA, CDR2 FQGNSA. V lost 3 bases and J lost 1, with 9 bases in between. There are 14 residues in the CDR3. DNA of the CDR3: TGTGCCAGCAGCTTCGAGGGTCGGAACACTGAAGCTTTCTTT. This sequence encodes CASSFEGRNTEAFF.

The V gene is TRBV9, the J gene TRBJ1-1; 7 bases map to TRBD1. Germline CDR1 and CDR2: SGDLS and YYNGEE. The CDR3 contains 14 residues. J gave up 0 bases and V 3 bases, and 2 bases lay outside the gene matches. The DNA for the CDR3 is TGTGCCAGCAGCGCCCAGGGGGTGAACACTGAAGCTTTCTTT. Amino acids: CASSAQGVNTEAFF.

J is TRBJ1-1 and V is TRBV5-4; D perhaps matches TRBD1 (5 bases). Trimming took off 4 bases at V and 1 base at J, with 14 bases between the two ends. Per germline, CDR1 SGHNT and CDR2 YYREEE (reference sequence). This CDR3 has 15 residues. CDR3 in DNA: TGTGCCAGCAGCATGAACAGGTTCGGGAACACTGAAGCTTTCTTT. Its protein product is CASSMNRFGNTEAFF.

As DNA, the CDR3 is TGTGCCTGGGCTAGGGGCACTGAAGCTTTCTTT. Translating it yields CAWARGTEAFF. This chain uses TRBV30 with TRBJ1-1; TRBD1 might be the D (5 bases). Germline V gene lookup returns CDR1 GTSNPN and CDR2 SVGIG (reference sequence). V was clipped by 5 bases and J by 4 bases, with 8 bases between them. This CDR3 is built from 11 residues.

This chain joins TRBV27 and TRBJ1-1; D uncertain. The CDR3 is made up of 13 amino acids. The V gene's germline CDR1 is MNHEY and CDR2 SMNVEV (reference sequence). CDR3 loop: CASASTGNTEAFF. CDR3 nucleotides: TGTGCGTCAGCGTCGACTGGGAACACTGAAGCTTTCTTT.

The rearrangement links TRBV10-3 to TRBJ2-7; D is perhaps TRBD2 (5 bases). This CDR3 is built from 18 residues. Germline V lookup: CDR1 ENHRY, CDR2 SYGVKD. With 8 bases removed from V and 1 base from J, the gap between germline ends came to 27 bases. The CDR3 DNA reads TGTGCCATCGCCTGCGAAGTGCAGAGAGCGGATCAATCCTACGAGCAGTACTTC. This gives the protein CAIACEVQRADQSYEQYF.